The rows below give T cell receptor beta chains drawn from one sample of a study of radiotherapy plus CTLA-4 blockade in lung cancer. Assay: immunoSEQ multiplex PCR; the TCRdb copy retains only in-frame clones and omits some. Among more than 80,000 clones listed, over 65% were seen once. Source: peripheral blood, taken from a patient treated with radiotherapy plus ipilimumab. These receptor sequences come from a human donor with non-small cell lung cancer that progressed on radiotherapy plus ipilimumab. Some clones in this sample may be carry-over from other donors' samples. CDR3s include the opening cysteine and the closing phenylalanine or tryptophan. D genes are given only for firm matches. The size of a clone is reported for some rows only, either as once, few or many, or as a class for expanded clones.

d_gene | j_gene | v_gene | abundance | CDR3aa | CDR3nt
- | TRBJ1-1 | TRBV5-5 | - | CASSNPGGAMEAFF | TGTGCCAGCAGCAACCCTGGGGGCGCCATGGAAGCTTTCTTT
- | TRBJ1-3 | TRBV7-2 | few | CASSSGEGNTIYF | TGTGCCAGCAGCTCCGGAGAAGGAAACACCATATATTTT
TRBD2 | TRBJ2-5 | TRBV5-1 | once | CASNPGLAGETQYF | TGCGCCAGCAACCCGGGACTAGCGGGGGAGACCCAGTACTTC
TRBD1 | TRBJ1-1 | TRBV19 | few | CASSSLDRARIGAFF | TGTGCCAGTAGTTCATTGGACAGGGCGAGGATAGGAGCTTTCTTT
TRBD1 | TRBJ2-7 | TRBV14 | - | CASSRDRAYEQYF | TGTGCCAGCAGCCGGGACAGAGCCTACGAGCAGTACTTC
TRBD2 | TRBJ2-1 | TRBV9 | - | CASSVGLAGGSSYNEQFF | TGTGCCAGCAGCGTAGGTCTAGCGGGGGGGAGCTCCTACAATGAGCAGTTCTTC
- | TRBJ2-5 | TRBV18 | - | CASSPGTGETQYF | TGTGCCAGCTCACCTGGGACGGGAGAGACCCAGTACTTC
TRBD2 | TRBJ2-5 | TRBV27 | once | CASNSAGPTETQYF | TGTGCCAGCAATTCAGCGGGGCCGACGGAGACCCAGTACTTC
TRBD1 | TRBJ1-2 | TRBV29-1 | few | CSVGQDQGAIGGYTF | TGCAGCGTTGGCCAGGATCAGGGGGCTATTGGTGGCTACACCTTC
- | TRBJ2-5 | TRBV7-2 | - | CASSSTYREETQYF | TGTGCCAGCAGCTCCACCTACAGGGAAGAGACCCAGTACTTC
TRBD1 | TRBJ1-3 | TRBV5-4 | - | CASSQRDSGNTIYF | TGTGCCAGCAGCCAAAGGGACAGCGGAAACACCATATATTTT
- | TRBJ2-5 | TRBV27 | - | CASSNLQETQYF | TGTGCCAGCAGTAACCTCCAAGAGACCCAGTACTTC
- | TRBJ1-2 | TRBV4-3 | few | CASSHLGGEGGYGYTF | TGCGCCAGCAGCCACCTGGGGGGGGAAGGGGGCTATGGCTACACCTTC
- | TRBJ2-2 | TRBV2 | - | CASRDRRGSGELFF | TGTGCCAGCAGAGACCGCAGGGGAAGCGGGGAGCTGTTTTTT
- | TRBJ1-1 | TRBV14 | - | CASSWDENTEAFF | TGTGCCAGCAGCTGGGACGAAAACACTGAAGCTTTCTTT
TRBD2 | TRBJ2-5 | TRBV5-1 | - | CASSSGLAGGETQYF | TGCGCCAGCAGCTCGGGACTAGCGGGGGGGGAGACCCAGTACTTC
- | TRBJ1-4 | TRBV5-1 | - | CASSQRTVATNEKLFF | TGCGCCAGCAGCCAGAGGACAGTTGCAACTAATGAAAAACTGTTTTTT
TRBD1 | TRBJ1-2 | TRBV5-5 | - | CASSVTGEALYGYTF | TGTGCCAGCAGCGTGACAGGGGAGGCCCTCTATGGCTACACCTTC
- | TRBJ1-1 | TRBV7-2 | - | CASSLDREVTEAFF | TGTGCCAGCAGCTTAGACAGGGAGGTCACTGAAGCTTTCTTT
- | TRBJ1-6 | TRBV2 | - | CASSDRSSYNSPLHF | TGTGCCAGCAGTGACAGAAGCTCCTATAATTCACCCCTCCACTTT
- | TRBJ1-1 | TRBV5-1 | - | CASSRAHSELNTEAFF | TGCGCCAGCAGCCGGGCTCATAGTGAATTGAACACTGAAGCTTTCTTT
- | TRBJ1-1 | TRBV5-1 | - | CASSFMVGTEAFF | TGCGCCAGCAGCTTCATGGTAGGCACTGAAGCTTTCTTT
- | TRBJ1-1 | TRBV4-3 | - | CASSQDLEGLNTEAFF | TGCGCCAGCAGCCAAGATCTAGAGGGTTTGAACACTGAAGCTTTCTTT
- | TRBJ2-7 | TRBV7-9 | - | CASSLAPQGSYEQYF | TGTGCCAGCAGCTTAGCCCCGCAGGGATCCTACGAGCAGTACTTC
- | TRBJ1-2 | TRBV7-2 | - | CASSLSWEGYGYTF | TGTGCCAGCAGCTTAAGTTGGGAAGGCTATGGCTACACCTTC
- | TRBJ1-3 | TRBV5-6 | - | CASSLGPNSGNTIYF | TGTGCCAGCAGCTTGGGTCCTAACTCTGGAAACACCATATATTTT
- | TRBJ2-3 | TRBV7-2 | once | CASSLNSLDTQYF | TGTGCCAGCAGCTTAAACAGTCTAGATACGCAGTATTTT